Given below is one T cell receptor (beta chain) in context. Participant age was roughly 18 to 100 years, and participants resided in about two dozen US areas. Among Cohort 3 donors, those recovered had two negative PCRs, clearance, or symptom resolution. Per the original methods: Reference gene primers were amplified, and this amplification served to estimate nucleated cell counts. Clones were read by immunoSEQ multiplex PCR, and TCRdb kept only the in-frame ones, dropping some. V, J and clone size are those of that table, while D and trimming were read from the DNA. The table shows around 250,000 clones, with around 89% occurring only once. The sample comes from a study of blood T cell repertoires in COVID-19. Across the study: COVID-19 samples, acute and convalescent, were from the United States, Italy and Spain.

The CDR3 contains 16 residues. Per germline, CDR1 MDHEN and CDR2 SYDVKM. V was clipped by 2 bases and J by 3 bases; unmatched bases: 9. Sequenced sample: PBMCs or T cells enriched from blood (not recorded which). The clonotype was recovered from a woman in her twenties or thirties who had recovered from COVID-19. The chain combines TRBV28 with TRBJ2-7, with 8 bases identical to TRBD2. The CDR3 DNA is TGTGCCAGCAGTTTAGACCCGGCGGGGGGCGGCTACGAGCAGTACTTC. Amino acids: CASSLDPAGGGYEQYF.